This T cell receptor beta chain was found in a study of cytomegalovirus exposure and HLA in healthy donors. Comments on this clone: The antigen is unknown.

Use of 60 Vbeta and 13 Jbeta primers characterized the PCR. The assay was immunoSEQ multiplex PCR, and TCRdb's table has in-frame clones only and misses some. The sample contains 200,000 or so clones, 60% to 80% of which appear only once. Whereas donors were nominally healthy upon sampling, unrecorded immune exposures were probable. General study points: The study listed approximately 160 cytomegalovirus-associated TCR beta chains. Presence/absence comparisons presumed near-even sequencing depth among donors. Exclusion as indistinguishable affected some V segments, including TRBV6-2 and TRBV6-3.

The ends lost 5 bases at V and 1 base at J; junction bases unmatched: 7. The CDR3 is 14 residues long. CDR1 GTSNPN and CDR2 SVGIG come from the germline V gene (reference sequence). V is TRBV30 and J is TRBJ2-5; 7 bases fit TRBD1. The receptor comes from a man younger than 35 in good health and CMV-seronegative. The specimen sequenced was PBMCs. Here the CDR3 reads CAWARTGAQETQYF. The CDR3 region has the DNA TGTGCCTGGGCAAGGACAGGAGCCCAAGAGACCCAGTACTTC.